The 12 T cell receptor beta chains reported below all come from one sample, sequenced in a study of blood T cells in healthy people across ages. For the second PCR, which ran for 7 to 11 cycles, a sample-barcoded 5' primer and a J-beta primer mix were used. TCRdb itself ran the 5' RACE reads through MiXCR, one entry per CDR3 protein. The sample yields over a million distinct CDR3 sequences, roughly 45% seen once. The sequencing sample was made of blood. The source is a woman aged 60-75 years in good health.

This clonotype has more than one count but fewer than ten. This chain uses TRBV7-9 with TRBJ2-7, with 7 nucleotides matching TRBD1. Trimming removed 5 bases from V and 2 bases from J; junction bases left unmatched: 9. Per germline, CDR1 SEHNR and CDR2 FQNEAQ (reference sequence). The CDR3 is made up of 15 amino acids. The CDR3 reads CASSHGTATTYEQYF. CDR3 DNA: TGTGCCAGCAGCCACGGGACAGCAACAACCTACGAGCAGTACTTC.

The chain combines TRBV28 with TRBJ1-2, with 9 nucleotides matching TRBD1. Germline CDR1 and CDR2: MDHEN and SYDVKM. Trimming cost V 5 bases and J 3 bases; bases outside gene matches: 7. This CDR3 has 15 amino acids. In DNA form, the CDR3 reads TGTGCCAGCAGTACGGGACAGGGAGGAGACTATGGCTACACCTTC. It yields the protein CASSTGQGGDYGYTF.

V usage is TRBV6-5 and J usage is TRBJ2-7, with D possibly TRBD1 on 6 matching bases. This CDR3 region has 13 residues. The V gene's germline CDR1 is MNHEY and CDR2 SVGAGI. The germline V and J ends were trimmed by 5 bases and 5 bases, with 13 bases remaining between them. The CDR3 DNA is TGTGCCAGCAGTCCCGGACAGTTCAACGAGCAGTACTTC. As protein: CASSPGQFNEQYF.

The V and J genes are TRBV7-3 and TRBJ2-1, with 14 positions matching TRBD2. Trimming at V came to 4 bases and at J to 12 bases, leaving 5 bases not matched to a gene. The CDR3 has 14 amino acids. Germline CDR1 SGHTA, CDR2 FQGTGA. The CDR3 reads CASSSGLAGARQFF. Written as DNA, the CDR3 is TGTGCCAGCAGCTCGGGACTAGCGGGAGCTCGGCAGTTCTTC.

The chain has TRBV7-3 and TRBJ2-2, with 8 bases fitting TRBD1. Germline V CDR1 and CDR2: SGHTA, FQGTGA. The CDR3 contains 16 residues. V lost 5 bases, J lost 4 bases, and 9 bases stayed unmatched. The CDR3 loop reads CASSPEDREGTGELFF. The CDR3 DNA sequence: TGTGCCAGCAGCCCGGAGGACAGGGAAGGCACCGGGGAGCTGTTTTTT.

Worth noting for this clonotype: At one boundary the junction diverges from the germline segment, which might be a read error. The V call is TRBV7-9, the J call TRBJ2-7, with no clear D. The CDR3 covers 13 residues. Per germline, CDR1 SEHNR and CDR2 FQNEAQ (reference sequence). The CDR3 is CVSSESGPYEQYF. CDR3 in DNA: TGTGTCAGCAGCGAATCGGGTCCCTACGAGCAGTACTTC. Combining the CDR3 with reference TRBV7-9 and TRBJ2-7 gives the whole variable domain DTGVSQNPRHKITKRGQNVTFRCDPISEHNRLYWYRQTLGQGPEFLTYFQNEAQLEKSRLLSDRFSAERPKGSFSTLEIQRTEQGDSAMYLCVSSESGPYEQYFGPGTRLTVT.

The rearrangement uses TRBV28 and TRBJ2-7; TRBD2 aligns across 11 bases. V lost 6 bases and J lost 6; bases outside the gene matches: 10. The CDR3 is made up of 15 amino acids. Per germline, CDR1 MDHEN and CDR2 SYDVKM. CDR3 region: CASRPTSGRATEQYF. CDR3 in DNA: TGTGCCAGCAGGCCAACTAGCGGGAGAGCGACCGAGCAGTACTTC.

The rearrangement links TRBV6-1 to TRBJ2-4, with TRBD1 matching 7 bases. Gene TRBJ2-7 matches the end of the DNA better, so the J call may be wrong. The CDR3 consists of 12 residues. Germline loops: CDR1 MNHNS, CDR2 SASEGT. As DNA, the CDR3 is TGTGCCAGCAGGGCAGGGGGCTACGAGCAGTACTTC. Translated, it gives CASRAGGYEQYF.

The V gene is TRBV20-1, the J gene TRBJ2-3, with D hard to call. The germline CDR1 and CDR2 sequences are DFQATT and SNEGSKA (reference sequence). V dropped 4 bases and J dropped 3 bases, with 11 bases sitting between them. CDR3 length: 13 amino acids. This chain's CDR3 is CSATLFRTDTQYF. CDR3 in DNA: TGCAGTGCTACGCTCTTCAGGACAGATACGCAGTATTTT.

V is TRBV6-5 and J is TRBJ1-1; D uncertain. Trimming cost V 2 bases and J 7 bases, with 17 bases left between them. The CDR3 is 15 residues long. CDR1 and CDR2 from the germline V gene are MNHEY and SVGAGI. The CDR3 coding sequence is TGTGCCAGCAGTTACGGGCAGCCTCGGTTCAGTGAAGCTTTCTTT. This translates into CASSYGQPRFSEAFF.

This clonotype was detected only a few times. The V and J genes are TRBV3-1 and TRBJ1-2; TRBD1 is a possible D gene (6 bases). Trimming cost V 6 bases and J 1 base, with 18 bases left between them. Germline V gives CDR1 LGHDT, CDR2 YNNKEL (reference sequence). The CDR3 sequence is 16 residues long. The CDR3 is CASSLSGTRVNYGYTF. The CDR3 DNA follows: TGTGCCAGCAGTCTATCCGGGACACGAGTTAACTATGGCTACACCTTC.

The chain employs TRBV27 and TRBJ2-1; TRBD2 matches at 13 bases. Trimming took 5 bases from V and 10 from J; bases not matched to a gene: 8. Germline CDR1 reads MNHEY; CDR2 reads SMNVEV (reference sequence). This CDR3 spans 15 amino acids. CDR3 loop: CASSQPGLAGVEQFF. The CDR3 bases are TGTGCCAGCAGTCAGCCCGGACTAGCGGGAGTCGAGCAGTTCTTC.